The next 13 T cell receptor beta chains were all read from a single sample in a study of T cells in localized non-small cell lung cancer. TCRdb keeps only in-frame clones here, not all; method: immunoSEQ multiplex PCR. Here the sample spans about 33,000 clones, 85% to 90% being singletons. Sample: peripheral blood, taken before any cancer treatment. Receptors were obtained from a male donor at least 60 years old with stage III lung adenocarcinoma.

This clone showed up just a few times. CDR3: CASSQGGGYTF. The CDR3 region has the DNA TGTGCCAGCAGTCAGGGTGGTGGCTACACCTTC. The gene calls are TRBV2 and TRBJ1-2; weak D call: TRBD1 (5 bases). CDR1 is SNHLY and CDR2 is FYNNEI in the germline V gene. The ends were cut back, 5 bases at V and 7 bases at J, with 8 bases in the middle. The CDR3 spans 11 residues.

CDR3 DNA: TGTGCCAGCAGCAGCCGGGACAGTTTTTACAATGAGCAGTTCTTC. It yields the protein CASSSRDSFYNEQFF. This chain joins TRBV5-6 and TRBJ2-1; 7 positions agree with TRBD1. Germline-derived CDR1 and CDR2 are SGHDT and YYEEEE. V dropped 4 bases and J dropped 4; count of bases not matched to a gene: 8. CDR3 length: 15 residues. The full variable domain, with the rest looked up from reference TRBV5-6 and TRBJ2-1, is DAGVTQSPTHLIKTRGQQVTLRCSPKSGHDTVSWYQQALGQGPQFIFQYYEEEERQRGNFPDRFSGHQFPNYSSELNVNALLLGDSALYLCASSSRDSFYNEQFFGPGTRLTVL.

This clone occurred once. The chain employs TRBV18 and TRBJ2-1; no firm D call. V shed 2 bases and J shed 6 bases, with 2 bases lying between them. From germline, CDR1 is KGHSH and CDR2 LQKENI. The CDR3 totals 11 residues. Here the CDR3 reads CASSPINEQFF. The CDR3 nucleotides are TGTGCCAGCTCACCAATCAATGAGCAGTTCTTC. Together with reference TRBV18 and TRBJ2-1, the CDR3 gives the full variable domain: NAGVMQNPRHLVRRRGQEARLRCSPMKGHSHVYWYRQLPEEGLKFMVYLQKENIIDESGMPKERFSAEFPKEGPSILRIQQVVRGDSAAYFCASSPINEQFFGPGTRLTVL.

This chain joins TRBV27 and TRBJ2-2, with a weak D call TRBD2 (6 bases). The germline gives CDR1 MNHEY, CDR2 SMNVEV (reference sequence). The CDR3 sequence is 15 residues long. With 6 bases removed from V and 2 bases from J, the gap between germline ends came to 13 bases. The CDR3 sequence: CASSFRGINTGELFF. As DNA, the CDR3 is TGTGCCAGCAGCTTCCGCGGGATTAACACCGGGGAGCTGTTTTTT.

The CDR3 here is CASSSSGTSGNIQYF. CDR3 nucleotides: TGCGCCAGCAGCTCATCCGGGACTAGCGGAAACATTCAGTACTTC. V gene TRBV5-1 combines with J gene TRBJ2-4, with 11 bases matching TRBD2. The CDR3 is made up of 15 amino acids. The J segment lost 6 bases and the V segment lost 3 bases, leaving 5 bases of the junction unmatched. CDR1 SGHRS and CDR2 YFSETQ come from the germline V gene. The full variable domain, rest sourced from reference TRBV5-1 and TRBJ2-4, is KAGVTQTPRYLIKTRGQQVTLSCSPISGHRSVSWYQQTPGQGLQFLFEYFSETQRNKGNFPGRFSGRQFSNSRSEMNVSTLELGDSALYLCASSSSGTSGNIQYFGAGTRLSVL.

The V call is TRBV19, the J call TRBJ2-3, with D perhaps TRBD2 (7 bases). Germline CDR1 and CDR2: LNHDA and SQIVND (reference sequence). V lost 4 bases and J lost 0, with 20 bases in between. The CDR3 extends over 18 amino acids. This CDR3 reads CASSSLGGAGTSTDTQYF. CDR3 DNA: TGTGCCAGTAGTAGTTTGGGGGGGGCCGGGACTAGCACAGATACGCAGTATTTT.

The chain uses TRBV29-1 and TRBJ2-5; perhaps D is TRBD1 or TRBD2 (6 bases each). This CDR3 has 13 amino acids. V lost 4 bases and J 4 bases, leaving 13 bases between the germline ends. CDR1 SQVTM and CDR2 ANQGSEA come from the germline V gene. The CDR3: CSVVGGRGETQYF. CDR3 bases: TGCAGCGTTGTCGGGGGCCGGGGAGAGACCCAGTACTTC.

This chain links TRBV4-1 with TRBJ2-2, with 7 bases matching TRBD1. CDR3 length: 17 amino acids. J gave up 5 bases and V 3 bases, and 12 bases lay outside the gene matches. Germline CDR1 and CDR2: MGHRA and YSYEKL. In DNA form, the CDR3 reads TGCGCCAGCAGCCACCCACCATCGACAGGGCCAACCGGGGAGCTGTTTTTT. Translated: CASSHPPSTGPTGELFF.

V usage is TRBV7-9 and J usage is TRBJ1-1; 7 positions agree with TRBD1. Trimming removed 5 bases from V and 5 bases from J; junction bases left unmatched: 8. The CDR3 spans 14 residues. Germline CDR1 SEHNR, CDR2 FQNEAQ (reference sequence). The DNA of the CDR3 is TGTGCCAGCAGCCCCCAGGGGGGGGGTACTGAAGCTTTCTTT. It encodes CASSPQGGGTEAFF. The variable domain in full, completed from reference TRBV7-9 and TRBJ1-1, reads DTGVSQNPRHKITKRGQNVTFRCDPISEHNRLYWYRQTLGQGPEFLTYFQNEAQLEKSRLLSDRFSAERPKGSFSTLEIQRTEQGDSAMYLCASSPQGGGTEAFFGQGTRLTVV.

The chain carries TRBV2 and TRBJ1-5; D gene ambiguous. Germline values: CDR1 SNHLY, CDR2 FYNNEI. This CDR3 is built from 15 residues. V was trimmed by 2 bases and J by 0 bases, leaving 8 bases between them. CDR3 bases: TGTGCCAGCAGTGAACTGGGGATTAGCAATCAGCCCCAGCATTTT. This gives the protein CASSELGISNQPQHF.

The V call is TRBV25-1, the J call TRBJ1-4; D unresolved. The CDR3 length is 15 residues. Per the germline V gene, CDR1 is MGHDK and CDR2 is SYGVNS. Trimming took 2 bases from V and 7 from J, leaving 14 bases between them. The CDR3 DNA reads as TGTGCCAGCAGTGAAGATCCGGGCTTGGGTGAAAAACTGTTTTTT. It encodes CASSEDPGLGEKLFF.

The J gene is TRBJ2-4, the V gene TRBV12-5, with 8 bases identical to TRBD1. CDR1 is LGHNT, CDR2 FRNRAP, per germline. The CDR3 covers 15 residues. The trim removed 5 bases at V and 5 bases at J, leaving 8 bases unmatched. CDR3 region: CASGLPMGQENIQYF. The CDR3 DNA is TGTGCTAGTGGTCTCCCGATGGGACAGGAAAACATTCAGTACTTC. The complete variable domain, with remaining parts taken from reference TRBV12-5 and TRBJ2-4, reads DARVTQTPRHKVTEMGQEVTMRCQPILGHNTVFWYRQTMMQGLELLAYFRNRAPLDDSGMPKDRFSAEMPDATLATLKIQPSEPRDSAVYFCASGLPMGQENIQYFGAGTRLSVL.

The gene calls are TRBV19 and TRBJ1-3, with D hard to call. From germline, CDR1 is LNHDA and CDR2 SQIVND (reference sequence). This CDR3 has 15 residues. V shed 5 bases and J shed 0 bases, with 11 bases lying between them. CDR3 DNA: TGTGCCAGTAGTTTAATACTAAACTCTGGAAACACCATATATTTT. It translates to CASSLILNSGNTIYF.